The 23 T cell receptor beta chains in this list originate from one sample, sequenced in a study of T cells expressing NK-cell markers. TCRdb reanalyzed the 5' RACE reads, giving one entry per CDR3 protein sequence and no DNA. The table lists about 460,000 distinct CDR3 sequences, with around 1.4% in the top ten. The sequenced sample was blood T cells: a sorted CD56 or NKG2C T cell subset, CD4+ or CD8+ T cells, or bulk PBMC T cells (not recorded which). These receptors originate from a woman in her forties or fifties in good health.

The V call is TRBV12-3 or TRBV12-4, the J call TRBJ1-1; TCRdb names TRBD1, which stays unverified in the absence of DNA. This CDR3 has 14 residues. The CDR3 reads CASSTPTGSGVAFF.

This chain links TRBV12-3 or TRBV12-4 with TRBJ2-3; TCRdb calls TRBD1, which cannot be checked without DNA. CDR3 length: 16 amino acids. CDR3 in amino acids: CASSLGPRGSTDTQYF.

CDR3 amino acids: CSAKPTGGNYGYTF. The chain joins TRBV20-1 to TRBJ1-2; the D gene TCRdb calls, TRBD1, cannot be checked with no DNA. This CDR3 has 14 amino acids. Germline assignment: CDR1 DFQATT and CDR2 SNEGSKA (reference sequence).

This rearrangement joins TRBV15 to TRBJ2-1; without DNA, the TCRdb call of TRBD2 cannot be checked. Germline assignment: CDR1 LNHNV and CDR2 YYDKDF (reference sequence). The CDR3 runs 15 residues. The CDR3 here is CATSRVGSPYNEQFF.

V gene TRBV7-2 combines with J gene TRBJ2-3. The V gene's germline CDR1 is SGHTA and CDR2 FQGNSA. This CDR3 spans 15 amino acids. This chain's CDR3 is CASSLDGMITDTQYF.

The chain links TRBV29-1 to TRBJ1-1; TCRdb reports TRBD1, a call that lacks DNA to check it against. Germline CDR1 and CDR2: SQVTM and ANQGSEA. This CDR3 is 14 amino acids long. This CDR3 is CSVDREILGTEAFF.

The chain combines TRBV6-6 with TRBJ2-5. There are 11 residues in the CDR3. CDR1 and CDR2 (germline): MNHNY, SVGAGI (reference sequence). Here the CDR3 reads CASSGWETQYF.

This chain links TRBV5-6 with TRBJ1-1. The germline gives CDR1 SGHDT, CDR2 YYEEEE. The CDR3 extends over 11 amino acids. CDR3 amino acids: CASTGSTEAFF.

V gene TRBV5-5 combines with J gene TRBJ2-3; checking the TCRdb D call of TRBD2 is not possible without DNA. Germline CDR1 reads SGHKS; CDR2 reads YYEKEE (reference sequence). The CDR3 has 15 residues. CDR3 loop: CASSFEGGSVYTQYF.

V gene TRBV20-1 combines with J gene TRBJ1-6; TCRdb lists TRBD1, though no DNA is available to test this call. This CDR3 is built from 16 residues. Germline values: CDR1 DFQATT, CDR2 SNEGSKA (reference sequence). CDR3 loop: CSARDPGGLTRSPLHF.

This chain uses TRBV7-9 with TRBJ1-1; TCRdb picks TRBD1, but there is no DNA to check that call. This CDR3 has 15 amino acids. Germline CDR1 is SEHNR and CDR2 is FQNEAQ (reference sequence). CDR3 residues: CASRPRAATNTEAFF.

CDR3 protein: CASSDSASSNQPQHF. The chain is built from TRBV2 and TRBJ1-5. This CDR3 has 15 residues. CDR1 is SNHLY and CDR2 is FYNNEI in the germline V gene.

J is TRBJ1-6 and V is TRBV7-7; TCRdb indicates TRBD1, and absent DNA this call remains unverified. The CDR3 runs 16 residues. Germline CDR1 SSHAT, CDR2 FNYEAQ (reference sequence). This chain's CDR3 is CASSLFPDKSDSPLHF.

The rearrangement uses TRBV12-3 or TRBV12-4 and TRBJ2-3; the D gene TCRdb calls, TRBD1, cannot be checked with no DNA. The CDR3 is made up of 14 amino acids. The CDR3 here is CASSWGHYTDTQYF.

The chain employs TRBV30 and TRBJ1-1; the D call of TRBD1 rests on TCRdb alone, since no DNA is present to check it. The germline V gene encodes CDR1 GTSNPN and CDR2 SVGIG (reference sequence). This CDR3 contains 13 residues. CDR3 loop: CAWDQGVNTEAFF.

The V gene is TRBV10-1, the J gene TRBJ2-2; the TCRdb call, TRBD1, lacks DNA for checking. Germline lookup yields CDR1 WNHNN and CDR2 SYGVQD (reference sequence). This CDR3 is built from 14 residues. This CDR3 reads CASSTQGATGELFF.

The chain is built from TRBV5-4 and TRBJ1-1. Germline V CDR1 and CDR2: SGHNT, YYREEE (reference sequence). The CDR3 totals 16 residues. The CDR3 loop is CASSPRSGGSNTEAFF. The whole variable domain, filled in from reference TRBV5-4 and TRBJ1-1, reads ETGVTQSPTHLIKTRGQQVTLRCSSQSGHNTVSWYQQALGQGPQFIFQYYREEENGRGNFPPRFSGLQFPNYSSELNVNALELDDSALYLCASSPRSGGSNTEAFFGQGTRLTVV.

The rearrangement joins TRBV7-8 to TRBJ2-7; no DNA is available, so the TRBD1 call from TCRdb remains unchecked. Germline CDR1 reads SGHVS; CDR2 reads FQNEAQ. There are 15 residues in the CDR3. This chain's CDR3 is CASRSGTPSLSEQYF.

The V and J genes are TRBV12-3 or TRBV12-4 and TRBJ2-2; the TCRdb call, TRBD1, lacks DNA for checking. The CDR3 is made up of 16 amino acids. The CDR3 spells CASSFETGVGGGELFF.

The rearrangement joins TRBV5-1 to TRBJ1-2. Germline CDR1 SGHRS, CDR2 YFSETQ. The CDR3 spans 12 residues. The CDR3 reads CASSVDMKGYTF.

The V call is TRBV28, the J call TRBJ2-7; TCRdb names TRBD1, which stays unverified in the absence of DNA. From germline, CDR1 is MDHEN and CDR2 SYDVKM. This CDR3 has 13 amino acids. CDR3 sequence reads: CASSFGTERGQYF.

V and J are TRBV4-1 and TRBJ2-7; without DNA, the TCRdb call of TRBD1 cannot be checked. Germline CDR1 reads MGHRA; CDR2 reads YSYEKL. This CDR3 is 14 amino acids long. CDR3 sequence reads: CASSQVGFSGEQYF.

This chain joins TRBV30 and TRBJ1-1. The CDR3 totals 12 residues. Germline CDR1 and CDR2: GTSNPN and SVGIG (reference sequence). CDR3 protein: CASRGHNTEAFF.